This TCR beta chain was recorded in a study of shared clonotypes between healthy human individuals. Across the study: Each donor had three CD4 naive, three CD4 memory, two CD8 naive and one CD8 memory plate. Overall study findings and caveats: The study found lower generation probabilities in non-shared clonotypes than in those shared by all four donors.

This clone was seen only a few times. Its antigen is unidentified. This table comes from immunoSEQ multiplex PCR, and its TCRdb copy is limited to in-frame clones, with some not included. Of roughly 1,100,000 clones listed, about three quarters are singletons. Trimming took off 5 bases at V and 0 bases at J, with 10 bases between the two ends. There are 15 residues in the CDR3. The V gene's germline CDR1 is MNHNY and CDR2 SVGAGI (reference sequence). V gene TRBV6-6 combines with J gene TRBJ2-2; unclear D gene. Source material: memory CD4+ T cells sorted from blood. Subset indicated: CD45RA-negative fraction. The receptor comes from a man between 18 and 29 years old in good health. The CDR3 DNA sequence: TGTGCCAGCAGTCTGGACCCGACGAACACCGGGGAGCTGTTTTTT. Its protein product is CASSLDPTNTGELFF.